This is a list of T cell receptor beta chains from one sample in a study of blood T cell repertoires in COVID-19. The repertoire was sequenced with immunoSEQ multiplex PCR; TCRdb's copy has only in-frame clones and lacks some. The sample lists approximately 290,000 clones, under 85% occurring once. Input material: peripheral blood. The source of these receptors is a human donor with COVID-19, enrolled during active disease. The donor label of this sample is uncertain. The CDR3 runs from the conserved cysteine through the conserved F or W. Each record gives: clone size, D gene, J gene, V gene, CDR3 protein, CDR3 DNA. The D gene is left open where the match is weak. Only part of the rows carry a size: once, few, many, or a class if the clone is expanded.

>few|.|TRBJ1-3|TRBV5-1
CASSYGQGSGNTIYF
TGCGCCAGCAGCTATGGTCAGGGGTCAGGAAACACCATATATTTT
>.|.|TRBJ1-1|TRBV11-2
CASSLTMNTEAFF
TGTGCCAGCAGCTTAACAATGAACACTGAAGCTTTCTTT
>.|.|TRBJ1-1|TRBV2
CASSGENTEAFF
TGTGCCAGCAGTGGAGAGAACACTGAAGCTTTCTTT
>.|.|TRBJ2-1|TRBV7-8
CASSLYFYNEQFF
TGTGCCAGCAGCTTATACTTTTACAATGAGCAGTTCTTC
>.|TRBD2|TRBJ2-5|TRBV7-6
CASSFAGEGETQYF
TGTGCCAGCAGCTTTGCGGGAGAGGGGGAGACCCAGTACTTC
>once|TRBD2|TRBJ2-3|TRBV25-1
CASSRTSGVTDTQYF
TGTGCCAGCAGTCGGACTAGCGGGGTCACAGATACGCAGTATTTT
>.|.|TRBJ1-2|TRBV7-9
CASSPAHQGLEYGYTF
TGTGCCAGCAGCCCGGCGCATCAGGGACTGGAATATGGCTACACCTTC
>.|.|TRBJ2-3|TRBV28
CASSFTGTDTQYF
TGTGCCAGCAGTTTCACAGGCACAGATACGCAGTATTTT
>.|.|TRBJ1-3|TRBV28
CASSLWRSQADSGNTIYF
TGTGCCAGCAGTTTATGGAGATCTCAGGCCGACTCTGGAAACACCATATATTTT
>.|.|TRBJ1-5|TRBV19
CASSIVVMNQPQHF
TGTGCCAGTAGTATAGTAGTAATGAATCAGCCCCAGCATTTT
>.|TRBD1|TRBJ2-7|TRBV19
CASSISHRGDEQYF
TGTGCCAGTAGTATTTCGCACAGGGGGGACGAGCAGTACTTC
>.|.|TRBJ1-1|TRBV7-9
CASSFEGGGAEAFF
TGTGCCAGCAGCTTCGAAGGGGGAGGGGCTGAAGCTTTCTTT
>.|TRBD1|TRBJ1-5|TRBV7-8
CASSLLRRGQEGNQPQHF
TGTGCCAGCAGCTTACTACGCAGGGGGCAGGAGGGCAATCAGCCCCAGCATTTT
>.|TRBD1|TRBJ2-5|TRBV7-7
CASSFTPTGGETQYF
TGTGCTAGCAGCTTTACCCCGACAGGGGGGGAGACCCAGTACTTC
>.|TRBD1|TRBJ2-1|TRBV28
CASSLFRGPYNEQFF
TGTGCCAGCAGTTTATTTAGGGGGCCCTACAATGAGCAGTTCTTC
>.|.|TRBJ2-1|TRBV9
CASSGILAADYNEQFF
TGTGCCAGCAGCGGAATATTAGCTGCGGACTACAATGAGCAGTTCTTC
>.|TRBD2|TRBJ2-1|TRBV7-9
CASSPRSLAGVGNEQFF
TGTGCCAGCAGCCCAAGGAGCCTAGCGGGAGTAGGCAATGAGCAGTTCTTC
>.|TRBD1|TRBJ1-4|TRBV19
CASSIMDRGGKLFF
TGTGCCAGTAGTATTATGGACAGGGGGGGAAAACTGTTTTTT
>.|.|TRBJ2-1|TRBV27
CASSSSRGRGFDEQFF
TGTGCCAGCAGTTCCTCTAGGGGGAGGGGTTTCGATGAGCAGTTCTTC
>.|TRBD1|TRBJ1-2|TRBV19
CASSHPAGTGSIEYGYTF
TGTGCCAGTAGTCACCCCGCCGGGACAGGGAGTATCGAATATGGCTACACCTTC
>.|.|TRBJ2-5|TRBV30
CAWRRAGRTLEETQYF
TGTGCCTGGAGGCGAGCGGGTAGGACGCTTGAGGAGACCCAGTACTTC
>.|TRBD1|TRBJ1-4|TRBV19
CASRQGGSEKLFF
TGTGCCAGTAGACAGGGGGGAAGTGAAAAACTGTTTTTT
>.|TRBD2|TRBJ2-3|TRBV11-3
CASSLGGQTTDTQYF
TGTGCCAGCAGCTTGGGAGGGCAAACCACAGATACGCAGTATTTT
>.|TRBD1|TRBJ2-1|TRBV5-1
CASSPPTGIAYNEQFF
TGCGCCAGCAGCCCTCCGACAGGGATCGCCTACAATGAGCAGTTCTTC
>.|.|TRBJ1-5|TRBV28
CASSLHQGLGQPQHF
TGTGCCAGCAGTTTACACCAGGGTTTGGGACAGCCCCAGCATTTT
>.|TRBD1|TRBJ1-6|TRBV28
CASRLLTGTGTSPLHF
TGTGCCAGCAGATTACTTACCGGGACAGGGACTTCACCCCTCCACTTT